This TCR beta chain appears in the sequencing data of a study of OX40 agonist ivuxolimab in advanced cancers. The overall study: Ivuxolimab was delivered to patients intravenously every 2 weeks at doses spanning 0.01 to 10 mg/kg.

This CDR3 has 15 residues. Germline CDR1 is LNHNV and CDR2 is YYDKDF (reference sequence). The V end lost 0 bases, the J end lost 3 bases, and 12 bases lay between the germline ends. Assay: immunoSEQ multiplex PCR; the TCRdb copy retains only in-frame clones and omits some. The sample records about 46,000 clones, around 86% being singletons. The sample was CD4+ or CD8+ T cells sorted from blood, taken in a trial of the OX40 agonist ivuxolimab. The rearrangement links TRBV15 to TRBJ2-7; D uncertain. The receptor's source is an adult with an advanced solid tumor such as melanoma, head and neck, liver or kidney cancer. CDR3 sequence reads: CATSRDGGVYYEQYF. For the CDR3, the DNA is TGTGCCACCAGCAGAGATGGCGGAGTTTACTACGAGCAGTACTTC.